Listed here are 18 T cell receptor beta chains from one sample, sequenced in a study of T-cell memory formation after mild COVID-19. TCRdb re-called the 5' RACE reads with MiXCR, one entry per CDR3 protein. The sample carries approximately 46,000 distinct CDR3 sequences, 6% to 7% recorded once. Specimen: PBMCs or a T cell subset sorted from them (not recorded which). The origin of the receptors is an adult who had mild COVID-19 (a few samples of this study predate the infection). Cell type and time point are not known.

The chain couples TRBV7-3 to TRBJ2-5; 13 nucleotides agree with TRBD2. V gave up 5 bases and J gave up 5 bases; unmatched junction bases: 14. This CDR3 spans 18 amino acids. Germline values: CDR1 SGHTA, CDR2 FQGTGA. As DNA, the CDR3 is TGTGCCAGCAGCCCTCGGACTAGCGGGGGACGTGGGGGGGAGACCCAGTACTTC. It is translated as CASSPRTSGGRGGETQYF.

This clonotype was detected ten times or more. The rearrangement uses TRBV5-6 and TRBJ2-7; D is ambiguous. From germline, CDR1 is SGHDT and CDR2 YYEEEE. The CDR3 totals 16 residues. V shed 3 bases and J shed 5 bases, with 21 bases lying between them. The CDR3 protein is CASSSTTTEWDDEQYF. CDR3 nucleotides: TGTGCCAGCAGCTCCACGACGACTGAATGGGATGACGAGCAGTACTTC. Looking up the rest from reference TRBV5-6 and TRBJ2-7 gives the full variable domain: DAGVTQSPTHLIKTRGQQVTLRCSPKSGHDTVSWYQQALGQGPQFIFQYYEEEERQRGNFPDRFSGHQFPNYSSELNVNALLLGDSALYLCASSSTTTEWDDEQYFGPGTRLTVT.

This clonotype has at least ten counts. The genes are TRBV5-1 and TRBJ2-5; the D is unclear. Trimming cost V 1 base and J 4 bases, with 11 bases left between them. CDR3 length: 14 amino acids. CDR1 and CDR2 from the germline V gene are SGHRS and YFSETQ. In DNA, the CDR3 is TGCGCCAGCAGCTTGACCTTGAGAGCAGAGACCCAGTACTTC. Amino acids: CASSLTLRAETQYF.

This rearrangement joins TRBV20-1 to TRBJ1-6; D not certain. This CDR3 comprises 15 residues. Trimming stripped 6 bases from V and 7 bases from J, with 19 bases between. Germline CDR1 reads DFQATT; CDR2 reads SNEGSKA (reference sequence). The CDR3: CSAHKRSVLNSPLHF. The CDR3 bases are TGCAGTGCCCACAAAAGAAGTGTACTCAATTCACCCCTCCACTTT.

This clonotype was observed at least ten times. The rearrangement links TRBV6-5 to TRBJ2-7; possibly TRBD1 for D (6 bases). The CDR3 is 14 residues long. The germline CDR1 and CDR2 sequences are MNHEY and SVGAGI. V gave up 6 bases and J gave up 4 bases, with 16 bases separating them. CDR3 sequence reads: CASSPSGHLYEQYF. The DNA for the CDR3 is TGTGCCAGCAGCCCCTCGGGACACCTTTACGAGCAGTACTTC.

The chain uses TRBV6-5 and TRBJ1-6, with a weak D call TRBD1 (5 bases). This CDR3 has 13 residues. Trimming removed 7 bases from V and 11 bases from J, with 15 bases in between. Germline-derived CDR1 and CDR2 are MNHEY and SVGAGI. The CDR3 region is CASTGTVRTPLHF. CDR3 nucleotides: TGTGCCAGCACCGGGACTGTCAGGACACCCCTCCACTTT.

This clonotype was detected ten times or more. CDR3 residues: CASSFRPGGYNEQFF. In DNA, the CDR3 is TGTGCCAGCAGCTTTAGGCCAGGGGGCTACAATGAGCAGTTCTTC. The chain joins TRBV11-2 to TRBJ2-1; 7 bases are a match to TRBD1. Losses at the gene ends were 3 bases for V and 3 bases for J; bases not matched to a gene: 5. The CDR3 has 15 amino acids. The germline V gene encodes CDR1 SGHAT and CDR2 FQNNGV.

This chain links TRBV6-1 with TRBJ1-1; D gene ambiguous. The CDR3 runs to 15 residues. Germline V gives CDR1 MNHNS, CDR2 SASEGT. V was trimmed by 8 bases and J by 4 bases, leaving 20 bases between them. This chain's CDR3 is CASLPSFSSGTEAFF. The CDR3 DNA is TGTGCCAGCTTACCGTCGTTCTCATCGGGCACTGAAGCTTTCTTT.

This clonotype has ten or more counts. V usage is TRBV7-2 and J usage is TRBJ2-5, with TRBD2 matching 11 bases. The junction had 9 bases not matched to a gene; V was cut back by 7 bases and J by 5 bases. The CDR3 is 15 residues long. Germline assignment: CDR1 SGHTA and CDR2 FQGNSA. The CDR3 DNA sequence: TGTGCCAGCACCACTCTAGCGGGAGGAATGGAGACCCAGTACTTC. Translation: CASTTLAGGMETQYF.

This clonotype was seen ten or more times. The rearrangement joins TRBV5-1 to TRBJ2-7; no definite D call. This CDR3 contains 13 residues. From germline, CDR1 is SGHRS and CDR2 YFSETQ. Trimming took off 1 base at V and 3 bases at J, with 8 bases between the two ends. CDR3 DNA sequence: TGCGCCAGCAGCTTGAAAAACAACTACGAGCAGTACTTC. This translates into CASSLKNNYEQYF.

This clonotype was found a few times. The chain recombines TRBV11-2 with TRBJ2-7; 8 bases agree with TRBD2. This CDR3 has 16 amino acids. J gave up 1 base and V 3 bases, and 8 bases lay outside the gene matches. Germline CDR1 SGHAT, CDR2 FQNNGV. The DNA for the CDR3 is TGTGCCAGCAGCTTCCGGGAGGGCCGTTTTTCCTACGAGCAGTACTTC. It translates to CASSFREGRFSYEQYF.

This clonotype was counted ten times or more. J is TRBJ2-2 and V is TRBV6-5; the D gene is possibly TRBD1 (6 bases). The CDR3 is made up of 17 amino acids. V lost 6 bases to trimming and J lost 7 bases, with 24 bases between them. Germline V gives CDR1 MNHEY, CDR2 SVGAGI. Here the CDR3 DNA reads TGTGCCAGCAGACCCAGACCCAGGGGTGGATGGTACGGGGAGCTGTTTTTT. Amino acids: CASRPRPRGGWYGELFF.

The chain links TRBV14 to TRBJ2-1, with D hard to call. This CDR3 comprises 16 residues. The germline V gene has CDR1 SGHDN and CDR2 FVKESK. Trimming took off 4 bases at V and 0 bases at J, with 13 bases between the two ends. CDR3: CASSRLGTPSYNEQFF. The CDR3 DNA reads TGTGCCAGCAGCCGACTCGGCACCCCCTCCTACAATGAGCAGTTCTTC.

This clonotype has only a few counts. The CDR3 region is CASSPGAGLNTEAFF. The DNA for the CDR3 is TGTGCCAGCAGCCCCGGTGCAGGACTGAACACTGAAGCTTTCTTT. The chain carries TRBV12-3 or TRBV12-4 and TRBJ1-1; D uncertain. This CDR3 spans 15 amino acids. The ends were cut back, 6 bases at V and 0 bases at J, with 14 bases in the middle.

In its sample, this clonotype was seen a few times. The chain combines TRBV24-1 with TRBJ1-4; TRBD1 might be the D (6 bases). Germline loops: CDR1 KGHDR, CDR2 SFDVKD. CDR3 size: 16 residues. V was clipped by 3 bases and J by 8 bases, with 18 bases between them. CDR3 bases: TGTGCCACCAGTGATGGGGGCAAGGGCCCGGGAGAAAAACTGTTTTTT. Its translation: CATSDGGKGPGEKLFF.

This clonotype was detected ten times or more. The chain links TRBV12-3 or TRBV12-4 to TRBJ1-2; D is uncertain. With 1 base removed from V and 7 bases from J, the gap between germline ends came to 7 bases. This CDR3 comprises 12 residues. The DNA for the CDR3 is TGTGCCAGCAGTTTAGGCGCGGGTGGCTACACCTTC. The encoded protein is CASSLGAGGYTF.

This clonotype turned up a few times. The chain links TRBV20-1 to TRBJ2-5; either TRBD1 or TRBD2 may fit D (6 bases each). This CDR3 spans 15 amino acids. CDR1 and CDR2 from the germline V gene are DFQATT and SNEGSKA (reference sequence). V was shortened by 4 bases and J by 4 bases, with 19 bases between the two germline ends. DNA for the CDR3: TGCAGTGCTACCCCAAGTGGGGGGCGAGGAGAGACCCAGTACTTC. Encoded protein: CSATPSGGRGETQYF.

Many counts were recorded for this clonotype. This chain uses TRBV4-1 with TRBJ2-7, with 13 bases lining up with TRBD2. Germline loops: CDR1 MGHRA, CDR2 YSYEKL. This CDR3 has 16 residues. V shed 4 bases and J 7 bases; nucleotides not matched to a gene: 10. CDR3 nucleotides: TGCGCCAGCAGCCGTGGACTAGCGGGGGACTCCCTAGAGCAGTACTTC. This encodes CASSRGLAGDSLEQYF.